The clone carrying this TCR beta chain was picked up a small number of times. Its specificity is unknown. Using immunoSEQ multiplex PCR, the repertoire was profiled, and TCRdb retains in-frame clones only, with some absent. The sample holds fewer than 65,000 clones, 88% seen once. V gave up 5 bases and J gave up 5 bases, with 16 bases separating them. CDR1 and CDR2 (germline): LNHDA, SQIVND (reference sequence). The CDR3 length is 14 residues. These data are taken from a study of OX40 agonist ivuxolimab in advanced cancers. Across the whole study: Allowance was made for prior anti-PD-1, anti-PD-L1 or anti-CTLA-4 therapy, and about 37% had some.

Study-level results: Relatively little clonal expansion, among the lowest observed, appeared in partial responders at 0.1-3.0 mg/kg.

This TCR was recovered from an adult with an advanced solid tumor such as melanoma, head and neck, liver or kidney cancer. Source: CD4+ or CD8+ T cells sorted from blood, taken in a trial of the OX40 agonist ivuxolimab. The chain uses TRBV19 and TRBJ2-7; D is unclear. DNA of the CDR3: TGTGCCAGTAGTCCCTCCCATCGCGTACACGAGCAGTACTTC. Translating gives CASSPSHRVHEQYF. The full variable domain, rest sourced from reference TRBV19 and TRBJ2-7, is DGGITQSPKYLFRKEGQNVTLSCEQNLNHDAMYWYRQDPGQGLRLIYYSQIVNDFQKGDIAEGYSVSREKKESFPLTVTSAQKNPTAFYLCASSPSHRVHEQYFGPGTRLTVT.